The TCR beta chain described here comes from a study of shared clonotypes between healthy human individuals (TCRdb year 2020). Some background on the complete study: The cohort included three men and two women between 18 and 49 years of age. Per donor, three plates each were used for CD4 naive and CD4 memory, two for CD8 naive, and one for CD8 memory. The study deeply sequenced blood TCR repertoires of roughly five healthy adults to estimate repertoire size and the extent of clonotype sharing between individuals. Libraries were prepared and TCR repertoires were sequenced by different laboratories using diverse techniques, in order to increase sequencing depth and limit assay-specific biases. Each donor's leukapheresis produced roughly between roughly 0.85 and 10 billion PBMCs. What the work shows at the level of the full study, not this receptor alone: Rarefaction of sorted-subset datasets indicated incomplete sequencing despite the large sequencing depth. The small number of donors limited the genetic and exposure-history diversity represented. Only blood was sampled, and tissue TCR repertoires likely differ from those in blood. Sharing across four donors was observed for approximately 5% of naive CD4, over 3% of naive CD8, around 2.5% of memory CD4, and less than 0.45% of memory CD8 clonotypes. Compared with non-shared clonotypes, clonotypes shared by all four sorted-subset donors had higher generation probabilities. Naive subsets generally had larger estimated clonotype richness than memory subsets did. Based on pairwise subsampling, the degree of clonotype sharing among donors was expected to be affected by sequencing depth.

The donors were healthy, HIV-negative adults with no recently reported acute infections or vaccinations. Every donor was a Caucasian adult residing in Nashville, Tennessee, USA. CD4+ T cells were enriched through magnetic negative selection, after which naive cells were positively selected on CD45RA and the remaining negative fraction served as the memory subset. Blood was collected by leukapheresis, and PBMCs were isolated by Ficoll-Histopaque density gradient centrifugation and then cryopreserved in liquid nitrogen vapor phase. Analytical flow cytometry was used to check the purity and quantity of each magnetically sorted T cell population. From each sorted fraction, genomic DNA was isolated and quantified by UV absorbance on a Nanodrop 2000c. Using the deep immunoSEQ assay, multiplex PCR amplified TCR CDR3 regions from genomic DNA. Extracted genomic DNA from each cell subset was distributed evenly across all wells of several immunoSEQ 96-well plates, and each plate was treated as a replicate. Each replicate PCR for sorted subsets received about 210 ng genomic DNA, equal to 30,000 or so T cell genomes. Purified libraries were measured with a Qubit 3.0 fluorometer, size-checked on a Bioanalyzer 2100, and measured again with the KAPA Library Quantification kit. Every immunoSEQ 96-well plate was sequenced on a separate single-read 150-cycle Illumina NextSeq 550 flow cell. From the authors' description of their analysis: The immunoSEQ output contained only junctional sequences without quality scores, so filtering could not match that applied to full-length reads. Sequences were annotated with PyIR, a Python wrapper for IgBLAST v1.9, using IMGT germline references to assign V/J genes and CDR3. Any read was removed if the V/J assignment was weak (E-value above 1e-6), the CDR3 was missing, or the read contained stop codons, out-of-frame junctions, or ambiguous translated residues. V3J clonotypes were defined by identical inferred V gene, J gene, and CDR3 amino acid sequence. Percentage overlap between repertoires was computed as shared unique clonotypes divided by the size of the smaller repertoire. Three approaches were used to assess repertoire richness: RTK rarefaction, the Chao1 estimator, and Recon v2.1 estimates of unobserved clonotypes. Generation probabilities for all TCRbeta clonotypes obtained by the gDNA method from a handful of donors were computed using OLGA. In its TCRdb copy, this immuneACCESS table keeps in-frame sequences only and misses some clones. Where compared with another copy, unresolved V genes explain less than half of these, and the others have no known cause. V and J calls and clone size are given by that table; D and trimming were obtained from the DNA. Across this sample there are about 1 million clones, with around 74% seen only once. The top ten clonotypes cover 1.4% to 1.5% of the sample.

On this clone: There is no known antigen for this receptor. No clone much larger than this one lies a single base away; base qualities are absent.

The receptor was derived from a man between 18 and 29 years old in good health. The specimen sequenced was memory CD4+ T cells sorted from blood. In the paper's terms, the cell subset or site label means: CD45RA-negative fraction.

The CDR3 is CASSIRTPRGGEKLFF. The nucleotides are TGTGCCAGTAGTATTCGGACTCCAAGAGGAGGTGAAAAACTGTTTTTT. The chain is encoded by TRBV19 joined to TRBJ1-4, with the D gene too uncertain to name. The germline V gene (reference sequence) specifies LNHDA as CDR1 and SQIVND as CDR2. The CDR3 sequence holds 16 residues, the cysteine and phenylalanine included. Of all the DNA, just the CDR3 is kept, 48 bases in frame from base 1. V sheds 3 bases and J sheds 7 bases, leaving 18 bases between their ends. The full variable domain, with segments outside the CDR3 supplied by the reference TRBV19 and TRBJ1-4 proteins, appears as DGGITQSPKYLFRKEGQNVTLSCEQNLNHDAMYWYRQDPGQGLRLIYYSQIVNDFQKGDIAEGYSVSREKKESFPLTVTSAQKNPTAFYLCASSIRTPRGGEKLFFGSGTQLSVL.